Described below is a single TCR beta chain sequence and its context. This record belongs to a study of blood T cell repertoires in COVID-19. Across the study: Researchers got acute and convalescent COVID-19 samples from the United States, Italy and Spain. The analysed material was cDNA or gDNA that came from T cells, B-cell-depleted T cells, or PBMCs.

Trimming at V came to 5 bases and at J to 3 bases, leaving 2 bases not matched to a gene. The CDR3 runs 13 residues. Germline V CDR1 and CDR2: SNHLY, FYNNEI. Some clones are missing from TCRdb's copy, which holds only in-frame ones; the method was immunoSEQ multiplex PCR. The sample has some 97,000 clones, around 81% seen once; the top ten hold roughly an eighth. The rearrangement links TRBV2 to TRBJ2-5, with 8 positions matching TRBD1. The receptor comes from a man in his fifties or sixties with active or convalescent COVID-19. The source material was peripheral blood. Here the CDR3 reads CASSNRGKETQYF. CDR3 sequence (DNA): TGTGCCAGCAGTAACAGGGGGAAAGAGACCCAGTACTTC.